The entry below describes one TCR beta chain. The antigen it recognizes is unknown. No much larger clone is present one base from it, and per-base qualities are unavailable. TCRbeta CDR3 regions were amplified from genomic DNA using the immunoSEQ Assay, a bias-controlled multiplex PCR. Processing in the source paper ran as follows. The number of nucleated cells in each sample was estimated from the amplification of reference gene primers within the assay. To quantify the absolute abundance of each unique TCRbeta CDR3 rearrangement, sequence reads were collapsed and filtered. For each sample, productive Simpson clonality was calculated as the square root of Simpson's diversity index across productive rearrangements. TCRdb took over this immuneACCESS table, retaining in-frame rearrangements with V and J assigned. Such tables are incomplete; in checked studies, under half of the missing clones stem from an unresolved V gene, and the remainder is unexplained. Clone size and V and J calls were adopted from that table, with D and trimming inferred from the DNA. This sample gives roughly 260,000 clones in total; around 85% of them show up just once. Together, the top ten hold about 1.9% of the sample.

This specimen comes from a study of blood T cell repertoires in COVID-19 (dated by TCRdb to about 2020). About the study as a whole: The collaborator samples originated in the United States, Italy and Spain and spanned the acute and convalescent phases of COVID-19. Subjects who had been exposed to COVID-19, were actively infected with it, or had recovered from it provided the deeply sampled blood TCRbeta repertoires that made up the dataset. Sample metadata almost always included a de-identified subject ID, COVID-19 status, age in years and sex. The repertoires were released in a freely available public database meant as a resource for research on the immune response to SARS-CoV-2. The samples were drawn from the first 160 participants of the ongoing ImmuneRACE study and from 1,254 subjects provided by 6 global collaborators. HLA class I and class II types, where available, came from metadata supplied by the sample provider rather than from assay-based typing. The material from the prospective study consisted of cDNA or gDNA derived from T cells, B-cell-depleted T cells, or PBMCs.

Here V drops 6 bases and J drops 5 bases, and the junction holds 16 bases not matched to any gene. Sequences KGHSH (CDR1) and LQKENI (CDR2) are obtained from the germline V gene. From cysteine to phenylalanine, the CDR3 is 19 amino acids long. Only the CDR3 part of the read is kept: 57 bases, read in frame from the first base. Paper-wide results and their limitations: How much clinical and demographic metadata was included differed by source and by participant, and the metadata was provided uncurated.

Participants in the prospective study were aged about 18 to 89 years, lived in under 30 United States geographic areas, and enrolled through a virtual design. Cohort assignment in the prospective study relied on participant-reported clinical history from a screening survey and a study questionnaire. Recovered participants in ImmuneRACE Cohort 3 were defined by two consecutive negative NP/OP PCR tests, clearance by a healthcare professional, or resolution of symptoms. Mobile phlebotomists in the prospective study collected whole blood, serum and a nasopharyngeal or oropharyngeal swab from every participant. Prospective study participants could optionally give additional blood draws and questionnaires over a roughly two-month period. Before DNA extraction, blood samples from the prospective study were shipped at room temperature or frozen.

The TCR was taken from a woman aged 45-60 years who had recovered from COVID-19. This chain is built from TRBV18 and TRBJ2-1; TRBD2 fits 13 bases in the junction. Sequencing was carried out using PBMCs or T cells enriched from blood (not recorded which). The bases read TGTGCCAGCTCGGCAAGGTGGGGACTAGCGGGAAAAGACGACAATGAGCAGTTCTTC. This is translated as CASSARWGLAGKDDNEQFF.